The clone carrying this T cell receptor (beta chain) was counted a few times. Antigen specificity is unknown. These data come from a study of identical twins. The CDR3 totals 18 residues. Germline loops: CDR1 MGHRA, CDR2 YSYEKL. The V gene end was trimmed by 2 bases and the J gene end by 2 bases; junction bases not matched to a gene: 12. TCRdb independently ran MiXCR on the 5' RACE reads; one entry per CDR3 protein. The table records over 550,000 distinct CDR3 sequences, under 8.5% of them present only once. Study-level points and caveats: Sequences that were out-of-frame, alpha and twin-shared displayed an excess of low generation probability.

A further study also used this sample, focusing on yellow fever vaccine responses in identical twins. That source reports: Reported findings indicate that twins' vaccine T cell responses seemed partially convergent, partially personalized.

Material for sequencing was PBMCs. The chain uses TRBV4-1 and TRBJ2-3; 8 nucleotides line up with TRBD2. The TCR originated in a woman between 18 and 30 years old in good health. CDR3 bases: TGCGCCAGCAGCCAATCAAAGACTAGCGCGAGGGTCACAGATACGCAGTATTTT. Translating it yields CASSQSKTSARVTDTQYF.